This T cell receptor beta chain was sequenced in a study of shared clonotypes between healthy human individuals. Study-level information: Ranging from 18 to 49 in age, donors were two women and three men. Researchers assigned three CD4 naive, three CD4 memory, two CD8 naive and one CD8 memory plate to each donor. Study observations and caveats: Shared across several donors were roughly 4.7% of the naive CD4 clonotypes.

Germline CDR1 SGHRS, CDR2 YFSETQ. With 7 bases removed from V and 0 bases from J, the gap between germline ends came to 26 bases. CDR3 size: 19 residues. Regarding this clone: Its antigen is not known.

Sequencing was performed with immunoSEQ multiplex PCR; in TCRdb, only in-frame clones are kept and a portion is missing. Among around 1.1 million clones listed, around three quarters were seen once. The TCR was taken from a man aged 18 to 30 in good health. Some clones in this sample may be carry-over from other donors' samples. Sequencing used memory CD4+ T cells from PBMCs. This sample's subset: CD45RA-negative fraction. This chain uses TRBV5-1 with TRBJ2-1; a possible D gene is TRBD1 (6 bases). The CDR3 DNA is TGCGCCAGCCCGCGATTTGGACAGTTCTTACTTAGCTCCTACAATGAGCAGTTCTTC. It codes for CASPRFGQFLLSSYNEQFF.